These T cell receptor beta chains were read from a single sample in a study of T cell responses to AZD1222 COVID-19 vaccine. Libraries were prepared by immunoSEQ multiplex PCR; TCRdb keeps only in-frame clonotypes and omits some of them. The data hold 98,000 or so clones, with about nine tenths observed a single time. The sample in question was peripheral blood, obtained on day 0 of MenACWY control vaccination. The origin of the receptors is an adult in good health. Both conserved end residues are part of each CDR3. The D gene is left open where the match is weak. Clone sizes are given selectively: once, few, many, or a class where the clone is expanded.

j_call v_call cdr3_length clone_size d_call cdr3_aa cdr3_nt
TRBJ2-7 TRBV28 13 . . CASSLIGEYEQYF TGTGCCAGCAGCCTCATAGGGGAATACGAGCAGTACTTC
TRBJ2-7 TRBV30 12 . . CAGTGSNYEQYF TGTGCCGGTACAGGGAGTAACTACGAGCAGTACTTC
TRBJ2-7 TRBV2 15 . TRBD2 CASVRGGLPSYEQYF TGTGCCAGCGTCCGCGGGGGGCTCCCCTCCTACGAGCAGTACTTC
TRBJ2-5 TRBV3-1/TRBV3-2 16 . . CASSQDRTARQETQYF TGTGCCAGCAGCCAAGATAGGACAGCTCGCCAAGAGACCCAGTACTTC
TRBJ2-3 TRBV12-3/TRBV12-4 12 . . CASSRLSWGQYF TGTGCCAGCAGTCGACTCTCCTGGGGGCAGTATTTT
TRBJ1-1 TRBV18 14 . . CASSLQPINTEAFF TGTGCCAGCTCACTCCAACCAATTAACACTGAAGCTTTCTTT
TRBJ2-7 TRBV23-1 16 . . CASSQSRAASSYEQYF TGCGCCAGCAGTCAATCGAGGGCAGCTAGCTCCTACGAGCAGTACTTC
TRBJ2-5 TRBV11-2 12 . . CASRKSGETQYF TGTGCCAGCAGAAAGAGCGGAGAGACCCAGTACTTC
TRBJ2-5 TRBV4-2 14 . . CASSQGASRETQYF TGTGCCAGCAGCCAAGGGGCCAGTCGAGAGACCCAGTACTTC
TRBJ1-6 TRBV10-1 12 . . CASSAANSPLHF TGCGCCAGCAGTGCGGCTAATTCACCCCTCCACTTT
TRBJ2-1 TRBV19 15 . TRBD2 CASRLAGGYNNEQFF TGTGCCAGTAGACTAGCGGGGGGATACAACAATGAGCAGTTCTTC
TRBJ2-7 TRBV18 13 . . CASSLPGTDEQYF TGTGCCAGCTCACTCCCCGGGACGGATGAGCAGTACTTC
TRBJ1-2 TRBV28 15 . TRBD1 CASSFATGDNYGYTF TGTGCCAGCAGTTTTGCCACAGGGGACAACTATGGCTACACCTTC
TRBJ2-3 TRBV28 14 . TRBD1 CASSSNRGQDTQYF TGTGCCAGCAGTTCGAACAGGGGGCAAGATACGCAGTATTTT
TRBJ1-1 TRBV28 13 . . CASSAEPEGKAFF TGTGCCAGCAGTGCGGAGCCCGAAGGTAAAGCTTTCTTT
TRBJ1-4 TRBV28 14 . . CASSLGGKHEKLFF TGTGCCAGCAGTTTAGGGGGAAAACATGAAAAACTGTTTTTT
TRBJ2-3 TRBV9 14 . . CASSPPPSTDTQYF TGTGCCAGCAGCCCCCCCCCTAGCACAGATACGCAGTATTTT
TRBJ2-4 TRBV5-4 14 once TRBD1 CASSSGTGSRIQYF TGTGCCAGCAGCTCCGGGACAGGGAGTCGCATTCAGTACTTC
TRBJ2-1 TRBV7-3 13 . . CASSLRGANEQFF TGTGCCAGCAGCTTAAGGGGGGCGAATGAGCAGTTCTTC
TRBJ2-5 TRBV5-6 17 . . CASSLAGGGGWVETQYF TGTGCCAGCAGCTTGGCCGGGGGAGGAGGTTGGGTAGAGACCCAGTACTTC
TRBJ2-5 TRBV3-1/TRBV3-2 19 . TRBD2 CASSQEGRTSGGPLETQYF TGTGCCAGCAGCCAAGAGGGCCGGACTAGCGGGGGGCCACTTGAGACCCAGTACTTC
TRBJ2-7 TRBV5-8 14 . . CASSLAGEAYEQYF TGTGCCAGCAGCTTGGCCGGCGAAGCCTACGAGCAGTACTTC
TRBJ2-5 TRBV5-4 15 . . CASSSPGGGKETQYF TGTGCCAGCAGCTCCCCGGGGGGCGGGAAAGAGACCCAGTACTTC
TRBJ2-7 TRBV5-1 15 . TRBD2 CASSPEAGSNYEQYF TGCGCCAGCAGCCCAGAAGCGGGGTCCAATTACGAGCAGTACTTC
TRBJ2-7 TRBV2 11 . . CASSGGYEQYF TGTGCCAGCAGTGGGGGCTACGAGCAGTACTTC
TRBJ1-2 TRBV19 14 . . CASSPAVTVYGYTF TGTGCCAGTAGTCCTGCGGTCACAGTCTATGGCTACACCTTC
TRBJ1-2 TRBV2 10 few . CASLLYGYTF TGTGCCAGCCTCCTCTATGGCTACACCTTC
TRBJ2-7 TRBV4-1 18 . TRBD2 CASSQEASPAGESYEQYF TGCGCCAGCAGCCAAGAAGCCTCCCCAGCGGGGGAATCCTACGAGCAGTACTTC
TRBJ1-2 TRBV9 13 many . CASSHPEGYGYTF TGTGCCAGCAGCCACCCGGAGGGCTATGGCTACACCTTC